The table lists the clone carrying this TCR beta chain with a count of one. No antigen is known for it. The data derive from a study of OX40 agonist ivuxolimab in advanced cancers. Looking at the study overall: Participants averaged around 60 years of age (range roughly 20 to 90) and were 75% to 90% male. Three patients, one with hepatocellular carcinoma and two with cutaneous melanoma, achieved partial responses.

Study-wide points: Both blood CD4+ and CD8+ T cells showed clonal growth by week 6 at 0.1 to 3.0 mg/kg. In general, CD8+ T cells held more expanded clones than CD4+ did, on average.

The data were produced by immunoSEQ multiplex PCR, yet TCRdb's version contains in-frame clones alone and is incomplete. Of around 50,000 clones in the sample, 70% to 90% were seen once. Germline lookup yields CDR1 MNHEY and CDR2 SMNVEV (reference sequence). The CDR3 has 15 residues. V lost 3 bases and J lost 5; bases outside the gene matches: 6. The chain uses TRBV27 and TRBJ1-2; TRBD1 matches 10 bases. This TCR was sampled from an adult with an advanced solid tumor such as melanoma, head and neck, liver or kidney cancer. Specimen: CD4+ or CD8+ T cells sorted from blood, collected in a trial of the OX40 agonist ivuxolimab. CDR3 DNA sequence: TGTGCCAGCAGTTTGCAGACAGGGGGCCGGTATGGCTACACCTTC. Translation: CASSLQTGGRYGYTF.